A single sample is the source of the 21 T cell receptor beta chains below, sequenced in a study of Graves' ophthalmopathy and Graves' hyperthyroidism. Using RNA transcripts, the TCR beta CDR3 regions were amplified. Amplification began with first-round RT-PCR using HTBI primers, then second-round multiplex PCR was performed. TCRdb re-analysed the multiplex PCR reads in MiXCR, keeping a single row per CDR3 protein. The top ten clones hold 8% to 10% of a sample with 450,000 or so distinct CDR3 sequences, 13% to 15% of them seen once. Sequences were obtained from blood. These receptors were obtained from a young woman with Graves' ophthalmopathy.

This clonotype was seen repeatedly, ten times or more. The J gene is TRBJ2-7, the V gene TRBV12-3 or TRBV12-4, with D maybe TRBD2 (6 bases). The CDR3 has 14 residues. Trimming removed 6 bases from V and 7 bases from J, with 19 bases in between. The CDR3 DNA is TGTGCCAGCAGACAGACTAGGGCGGATCGGGAGCAGTACTTC. This sequence encodes CASRQTRADREQYF.

In this sample, this clonotype turned up many times. V and J are TRBV19 and TRBJ2-5; D is uncertain. This CDR3 has 14 amino acids. Germline CDR1 and CDR2: LNHDA and SQIVND (reference sequence). The germline V and J ends were trimmed by 4 bases and 3 bases, with 12 bases remaining between them. In DNA form, the CDR3 reads TGTGCCAGTAGTACGTCATCCGGCGAAGAGACCCAGTACTTC. Translation gives CASSTSSGEETQYF.

Many counts were recorded for this clonotype. CDR3: CASSLKKNIQYF. DNA of the CDR3: TGTGCCAGCAGCTTGAAGAAAAACATTCAGTACTTC. This rearrangement joins TRBV5-6 to TRBJ2-4; no definite D call. Trimming shortened V by 1 base and J by 4 bases, and 3 bases separated the two germline ends. From germline, CDR1 is SGHDT and CDR2 YYEEEE. The CDR3 spans 12 residues.

About this clonotype itself: A read error may explain this, as a much larger clone is one base away. The rearrangement uses TRBV24-1 and TRBJ2-2, with D perhaps TRBD2 (6 bases). Germline CDR1 KGHDR, CDR2 SFDVKD. This CDR3 spans 16 amino acids. V dropped 2 bases and J dropped 0 bases, with 9 bases sitting between them. For the CDR3, the DNA is TGTGCCACCAGTGATTCCGGGACTTCGAACACCGGGGAGCTGTTTTTT. It encodes CATSDSGTSNTGELFF.

Concerning this clonotype: A single base separates this from a much larger clone, so it may be a read error. The chain employs TRBV19 and TRBJ1-3; the D is unclear. Looked up from germline, CDR1 is LNHDA and CDR2 is SQIVND (reference sequence). There are 15 residues in the CDR3. CDR3 region: CAISKGDFAGNTIYF. CDR3 nucleotides: TGTGCCATTAGTAAAGGTGACTTTGCCGGAAACACCATATATTTT.

This clonotype was seen many times. The rearrangement links TRBV19 to TRBJ1-1; the D is unclear. Germline V gene data show CDR1 as LNHDA and CDR2 as SQIVND (reference sequence). The CDR3 covers 15 residues. V was clipped by 5 bases and J by 0 bases, with 13 bases between them. CDR3 nucleotide sequence: TGTGCCAGTAGTCTATGGACCGAGATGAACACTGAAGCTTTCTTT. As protein: CASSLWTEMNTEAFF. Filled out from reference TRBV19 and TRBJ1-1, the complete variable domain reads DGGITQSPKYLFRKEGQNVTLSCEQNLNHDAMYWYRQDPGQGLRLIYYSQIVNDFQKGDIAEGYSVSREKKESFPLTVTSAQKNPTAFYLCASSLWTEMNTEAFFGQGTRLTVV.

This clonotype was seen ten or more times. The genes are TRBV13 and TRBJ1-2; maybe TRBD1 (6 bases). Germline V gene data show CDR1 as PRHDT and CDR2 as FYEKMQ (reference sequence). Between the trimmed V and J ends, which lost 8 bases and 4 bases, there was a span of 17 bases. The CDR3 totals 14 residues. CDR3 region: CASGQWGGSYGYTF. As DNA, the CDR3 is TGTGCCAGCGGACAATGGGGGGGCTCCTATGGCTACACCTTC.

This clonotype was seen repeatedly, ten times or more. The chain joins TRBV2 to TRBJ1-2; D might be TRBD1 (5 bases). CDR1 is SNHLY and CDR2 is FYNNEI in the germline V gene. The ends were cut back, 3 bases at V and 4 bases at J, with 15 bases in the middle. The CDR3 is made up of 15 amino acids. In DNA form, the CDR3 reads TGTGCCAGCAGTGAGATCACAGGTGGATCCTATGGCTACACCTTC. It encodes CASSEITGGSYGYTF.

As DNA, the CDR3 is TGTGCCAGCAGTGAATATTCTTGGTGGGGAGGAACGACAGGAGGCTCTGAAGCTTTCTTT. Its translation is CASSEYSWWGGTTGGSEAFF. The V call is TRBV25-1, the J call TRBJ1-1, with D tentatively TRBD1 (6 bases). V was clipped by 0 bases and J by 6 bases, with 29 bases between them. This CDR3 region has 20 residues. CDR1 MGHDK and CDR2 SYGVNS come from the germline V gene.

In this sample, this clonotype turned up many times. V gene TRBV28 combines with J gene TRBJ1-2; the match to TRBD1 covers 7 bases. Germline V gives CDR1 MDHEN, CDR2 SYDVKM. This CDR3 contains 14 residues. V gave up 6 bases and J gave up 4 bases; unmatched junction bases: 8. The CDR3 DNA sequence: TGTGCCAGCAGCCAGGGACAGATGATCTATGGCTACACCTTC. Encoded protein: CASSQGQMIYGYTF.

The V call is TRBV4-1, the J call TRBJ1-5; no clear D gene. Trimming stripped 3 bases from V and 4 bases from J, with 10 bases between. Germline V gives CDR1 MGHRA, CDR2 YSYEKL. The CDR3 runs to 14 residues. The CDR3 DNA reads as TGCGCCAGCAGCCACTATGCCCTGAATCAGCCCCAGCATTTT. Translation gives CASSHYALNQPQHF.

This clonotype has a count of ten or more. The rearrangement joins TRBV24-1 to TRBJ1-2; no clear D. The CDR3 extends over 12 amino acids. Trimming took 4 bases from V and 4 from J, leaving 6 bases between them. The V gene's germline CDR1 is KGHDR and CDR2 SFDVKD. DNA of the CDR3: TGTGCCACCAGTGACCCTATCTATGGCTACACCTTC. It is translated as CATSDPIYGYTF.

This clonotype occurred many times. Possible read error: a much larger clone is one base away. The rearrangement uses TRBV12-3 or TRBV12-4 and TRBJ2-5, with no clear D. The V and J ends lost 4 bases and 5 bases respectively, with 5 bases between them. CDR3 length equals 11 residues. Here the CDR3 reads CASSSWETQYF. The CDR3 DNA follows: TGTGCCAGCAGTTCTTGGGAGACCCAGTACTTC.

Note on this clonotype: At one end the junction does not follow the germline gene, possibly because of a read error. The V and J genes are TRBV5-1 and TRBJ1-1; D not certain. The CDR3 sequence is 13 residues long. Germline loops: CDR1 SGHRS, CDR2 YFSETQ. CDR3 nucleotide sequence: TGCGCCAGCAGCTTGGAGTGGAACACTGGAGCTTTCTTT. This translates into CASSLEWNTGAFF.

The chain joins TRBV5-1 to TRBJ2-5; the D gene could be TRBD1 or TRBD2 (6 bases each). This CDR3 comprises 17 residues. Germline V gene data show CDR1 as SGHRS and CDR2 as YFSETQ. Trimming took 0 bases from V and 5 from J, leaving 20 bases between them. The CDR3 DNA is TGCGCCAGCAGCTTGGGAGACGGGGGCACCCGAGGTGAGACCCAGTACTTC. Its protein is CASSLGDGGTRGETQYF.

This clonotype appeared many times. This sequence joins TRBV20-1 and TRBJ2-5; D is unresolved. CDR1 is DFQATT and CDR2 is SNEGSKA in the germline V gene (reference sequence). This CDR3 region has 13 residues. The V and J ends lost 6 bases and 1 base respectively, with 12 bases between them. The CDR3: CSAHPTFQETQYF. For the CDR3, the DNA is TGCAGTGCCCATCCCACGTTCCAAGAGACCCAGTACTTC.

This clonotype has a count of ten or more. The V and J genes are TRBV7-9 and TRBJ1-1, with 10 nucleotides matching TRBD1. Trimming cost V 4 bases and J 4 bases; bases outside gene matches: 3. CDR3 length: 14 residues. The germline CDR1 and CDR2 sequences are SEHNR and FQNEAQ (reference sequence). CDR3 sequence: CASSSTGGVTEAFF. Written as DNA, the CDR3 is TGTGCCAGCAGCTCGACAGGGGGCGTCACTGAAGCTTTCTTT.

This clonotype was observed many times. This chain joins TRBV12-3 or TRBV12-4 and TRBJ1-5; 7 bases match TRBD1. The CDR3 extends over 19 amino acids. V shed 1 base, J shed 6 bases, and the junction held 18 bases outside the gene matches. CDR3 in DNA: TGTGCCAGCAGTTTAGAGGACTACCGGCTTGGCAGGGGGATTCAGCCCCAGCATTTT. The encoded protein is CASSLEDYRLGRGIQPQHF.

This clonotype came up many times. The chain links TRBV2 to TRBJ1-6, with 8 positions matching TRBD1. V lost 5 bases, J lost 5 bases, and 5 bases stayed unmatched. This CDR3 comprises 15 residues. Germline CDR1 reads SNHLY; CDR2 reads FYNNEI. CDR3 region: CASSRDRTNNSPLHF. The CDR3 DNA is TGTGCCAGCAGTAGGGACAGGACTAATAATTCACCCCTCCACTTT.

CDR3 DNA: TGCAGTGCTAGACTAGCCCAAGAGACCCAGTACTTC. Amino acid sequence: CSARLAQETQYF. This rearrangement joins TRBV20-1 to TRBJ2-5; D might be TRBD2 (5 bases). CDR3 length: 12 residues. The V gene's germline CDR1 is DFQATT and CDR2 SNEGSKA (reference sequence). V was shortened by 2 bases and J by 1 base, with 5 bases between the two germline ends.

The rearrangement uses TRBV19 and TRBJ2-7, with 8 positions matching TRBD2. Germline trimming cut 5 bases from V and 11 bases from J; bases unmatched to any gene: 11. This CDR3 comprises 13 residues. Germline V CDR1 and CDR2: LNHDA, SQIVND (reference sequence). The CDR3 DNA reads TGTGCCAGTAGTCGAGGACTAGCTGGGGAGGAGTACTTC. Residues: CASSRGLAGEEYF.